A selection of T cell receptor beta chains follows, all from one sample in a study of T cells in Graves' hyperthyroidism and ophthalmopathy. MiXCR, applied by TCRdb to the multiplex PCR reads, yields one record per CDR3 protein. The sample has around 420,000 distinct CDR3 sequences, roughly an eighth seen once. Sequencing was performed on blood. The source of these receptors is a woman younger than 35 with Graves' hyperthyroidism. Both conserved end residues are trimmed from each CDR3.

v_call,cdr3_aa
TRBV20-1,SARRTSGRIHTQY
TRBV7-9,ASSNLRTGGGVLQF
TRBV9,ASSPRLGGELF
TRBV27,ASSSGRGGSDTQY
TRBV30,AWRYQGANEQY
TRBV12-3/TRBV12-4,ASSLSTGGFEKLF
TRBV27,ASSPETGINEQF
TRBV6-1,ASRSSRLAGPNNEQF
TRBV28,ASSAGTGGVRGGELF
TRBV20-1,SARVGTGGSDTQY
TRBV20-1,SAAVGGPEAF
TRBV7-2,ASSSRDGLMDTQY
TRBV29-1,SVLPQGYYGYT
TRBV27,ASSSRVSFSDTQY
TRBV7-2,ASSLSSWEAYEQY
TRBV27,ASSLQRGEETQY
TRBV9,ASSVDRGSDTQY
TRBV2,ASSESGSFTDTQY
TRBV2,ASSARSNQPQH
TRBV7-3,ASSPIAGSTDTQY
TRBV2,AGRNDRSSYEQY
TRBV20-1,SARDGREFSNQPQH
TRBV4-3,ASSEDGTNYGYT
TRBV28,ASRGAGQGSDTQY
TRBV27,ASSSNLAGAYEQY
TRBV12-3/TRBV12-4,ASWSSGANVLT
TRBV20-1,SASDRAGETQY
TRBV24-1,ATSDFTGTSGRSYNEQF
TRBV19,ASSTRANTGELF
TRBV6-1,ASSVRSSPLH
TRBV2,ASSEVGGFEETQY
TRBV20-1,SARDYSIYSANTEAF
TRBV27,ASSLTQTGTEGYT
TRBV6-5,ASSYSGREDYNEQF
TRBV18,ASSPGGGAPSIQY
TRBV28,ASSFTGRGLITEAF
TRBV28,ASEFGDGYT
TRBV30,AWSGGIGTEAF
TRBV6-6,ASSYSGHQETQY
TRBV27,ASGRGSGTQY
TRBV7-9,AILRGNTEAF
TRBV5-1,ASSAPMTSPYNEQF
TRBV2,ASRTGSLSTEAF
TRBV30,AWSPRGGVEKLF
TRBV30,AWIGGLTDTQY
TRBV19,ASSGDPATNEKLF
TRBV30,AWSLASPYEQY
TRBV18,ASSPRQGDTGELF
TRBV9,ASSVVGQDPYNEQF
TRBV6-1,ASSFRTSGRVNEQF